The source of this T cell receptor (beta chain) is a study of patients with pleural tuberculosis. This CDR3 spans 13 amino acids. CDR1 ENHRY and CDR2 SYGVKD come from the germline V gene. TCRdb ran MiXCR on the reads and lists one entry per CDR3 protein. Found here are around 50,000 distinct CDR3 sequences, approximately 7.5% of them singletons; the top ten hold around 16%. The gene calls are TRBV10-3 and TRBJ2-2, with a tentative D call TRBD1 (5 bases). The receptor comes from a human donor with pleural tuberculosis. CDR3 bases: TGTGGCACCGCAGGGCCGAACACCGGGGAGCTGTTTTTT. Residues: CGTAGPNTGELFF.